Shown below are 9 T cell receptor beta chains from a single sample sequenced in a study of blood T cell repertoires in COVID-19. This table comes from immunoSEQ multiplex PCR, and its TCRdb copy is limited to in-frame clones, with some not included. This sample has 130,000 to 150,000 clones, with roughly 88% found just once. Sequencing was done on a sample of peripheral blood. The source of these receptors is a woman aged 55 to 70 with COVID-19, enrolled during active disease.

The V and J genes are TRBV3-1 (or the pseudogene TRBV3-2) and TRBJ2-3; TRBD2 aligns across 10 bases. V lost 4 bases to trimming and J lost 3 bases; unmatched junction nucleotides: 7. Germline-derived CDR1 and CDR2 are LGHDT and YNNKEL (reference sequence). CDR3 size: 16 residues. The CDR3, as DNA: TGTGCCAGCAGCCTGAGGGGACTAGCGTTTACAGATACGCAGTATTTT. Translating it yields CASSLRGLAFTDTQYF.

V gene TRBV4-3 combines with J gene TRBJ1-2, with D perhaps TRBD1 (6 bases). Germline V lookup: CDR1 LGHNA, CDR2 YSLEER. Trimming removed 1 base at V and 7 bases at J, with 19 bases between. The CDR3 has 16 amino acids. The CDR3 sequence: CASSQAPGQGSGGYTF. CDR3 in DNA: TGCGCCAGCAGCCAAGCCCCGGGCCAGGGGAGTGGTGGCTACACCTTC.

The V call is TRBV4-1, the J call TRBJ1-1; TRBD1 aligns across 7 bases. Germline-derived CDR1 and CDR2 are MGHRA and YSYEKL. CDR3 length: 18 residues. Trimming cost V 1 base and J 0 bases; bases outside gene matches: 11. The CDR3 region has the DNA TGCGCCAGCAGCCAAGTTGGGCATATAACAGGGGTGAACACTGAAGCTTTCTTT. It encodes CASSQVGHITGVNTEAFF.

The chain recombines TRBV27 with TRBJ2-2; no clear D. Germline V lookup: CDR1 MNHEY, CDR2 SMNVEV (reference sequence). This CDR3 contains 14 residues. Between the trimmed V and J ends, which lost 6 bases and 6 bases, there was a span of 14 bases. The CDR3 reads CASRPLTAPGELFF. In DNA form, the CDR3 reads TGTGCCAGCAGGCCTCTTACAGCTCCCGGGGAGCTGTTTTTT.

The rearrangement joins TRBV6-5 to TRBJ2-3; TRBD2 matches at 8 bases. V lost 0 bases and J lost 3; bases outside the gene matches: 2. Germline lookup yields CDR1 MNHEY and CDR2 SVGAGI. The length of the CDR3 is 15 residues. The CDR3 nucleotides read TGTGCCAGCAGTTACTCCGGGGGGGGTACAGATACGCAGTATTTT. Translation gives CASSYSGGGTDTQYF.

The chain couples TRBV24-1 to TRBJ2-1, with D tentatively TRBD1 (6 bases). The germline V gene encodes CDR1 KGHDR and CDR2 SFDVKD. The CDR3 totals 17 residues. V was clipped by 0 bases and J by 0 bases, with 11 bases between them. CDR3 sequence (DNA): TGTGCCACCAGTGATTTGCAACAGGGCTACTCCTACAATGAGCAGTTCTTC. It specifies CATSDLQQGYSYNEQFF.

In DNA, the CDR3 is TGTGCCAGCAGTTACGGGACAGGGGAGGAGTACGAGCAGTACTTC. Residues: CASSYGTGEEYEQYF. The chain uses TRBV6-5 and TRBJ2-7; TRBD1 matches at 10 bases. The CDR3 extends over 15 amino acids. Germline CDR1 reads MNHEY; CDR2 reads SVGAGI. V trimming: 2 bases; J trimming: 4 bases; junction bases outside the gene matches: 5.

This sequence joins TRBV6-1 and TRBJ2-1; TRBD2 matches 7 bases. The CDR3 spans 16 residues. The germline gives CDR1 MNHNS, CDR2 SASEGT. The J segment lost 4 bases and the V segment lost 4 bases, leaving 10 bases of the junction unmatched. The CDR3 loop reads CASSGSASGVYNEQFF. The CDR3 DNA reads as TGTGCCAGCAGTGGCAGTGCTAGCGGAGTTTACAATGAGCAGTTCTTC.

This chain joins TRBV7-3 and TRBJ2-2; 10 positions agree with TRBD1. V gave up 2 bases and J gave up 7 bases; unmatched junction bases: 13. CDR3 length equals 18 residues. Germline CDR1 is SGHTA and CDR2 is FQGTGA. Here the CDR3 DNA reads TGTGCCAGCAGCTTATGGGGGGACAGGGGCCCCTCGGGCGGGGAGCTGTTTTTT. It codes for CASSLWGDRGPSGGELFF.